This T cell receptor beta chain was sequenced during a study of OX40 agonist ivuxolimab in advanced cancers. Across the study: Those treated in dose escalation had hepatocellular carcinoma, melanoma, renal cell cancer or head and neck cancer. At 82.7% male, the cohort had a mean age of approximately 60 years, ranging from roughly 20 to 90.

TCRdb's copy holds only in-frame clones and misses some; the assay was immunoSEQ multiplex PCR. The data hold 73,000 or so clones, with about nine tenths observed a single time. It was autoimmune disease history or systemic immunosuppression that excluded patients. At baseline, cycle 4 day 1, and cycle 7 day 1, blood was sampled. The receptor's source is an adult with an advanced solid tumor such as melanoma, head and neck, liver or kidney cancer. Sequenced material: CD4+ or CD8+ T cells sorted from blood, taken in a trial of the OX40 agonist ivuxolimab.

CDR3 loop: CASSAAGTGGFNEQFF. As DNA, the CDR3 is TGCGCCAGCAGCGCGGCCGGGACAGGGGGCTTCAATGAGCAGTTCTTC. V and J are TRBV5-1 and TRBJ2-1; 12 bases fit TRBD1. V shed 4 bases and J 6 bases; nucleotides not matched to a gene: 8. The germline V gene has CDR1 SGHRS and CDR2 YFSETQ. The CDR3 totals 16 residues.